Shown below are 2 T cell receptor beta chains from a single sample sequenced in a study of blood T cell repertoires in COVID-19. The method was immunoSEQ multiplex PCR; TCRdb's version includes in-frame clones alone and lacks a portion of them. Among 300,000 to 350,000 clones listed, about 87% were seen once. The specimen sequenced was PBMCs or T cells enriched from blood (not recorded which). The origin of the receptors is a man under 40 who had recovered from COVID-19.

This rearrangement joins TRBV10-2 to TRBJ1-6; D may be TRBD1 (5 bases). CDR3 length: 15 residues. The V end lost 0 bases, the J end lost 9 bases, and 12 bases lay between the germline ends. Per germline, CDR1 WSHSY and CDR2 SAAADI. CDR3 nucleotides: TGCGCCAGCAGTGAGTCGGCAGGGTCGGTTTCACCCCTCCACTTT. Its protein is CASSESAGSVSPLHF.

The J gene is TRBJ1-5, the V gene TRBV3-1 (or the pseudogene TRBV3-2); the match to TRBD1 covers 8 bases. This CDR3 region has 15 residues. Trimming cost V 4 bases and J 6 bases; bases outside gene matches: 8. The germline CDR1 and CDR2 sequences are LGHDT and YNNKEL (reference sequence). The CDR3 reads CASSRGQGDGQPQHF. The CDR3 coding sequence is TGTGCCAGCAGCCGCGGACAGGGAGACGGTCAGCCCCAGCATTTT.